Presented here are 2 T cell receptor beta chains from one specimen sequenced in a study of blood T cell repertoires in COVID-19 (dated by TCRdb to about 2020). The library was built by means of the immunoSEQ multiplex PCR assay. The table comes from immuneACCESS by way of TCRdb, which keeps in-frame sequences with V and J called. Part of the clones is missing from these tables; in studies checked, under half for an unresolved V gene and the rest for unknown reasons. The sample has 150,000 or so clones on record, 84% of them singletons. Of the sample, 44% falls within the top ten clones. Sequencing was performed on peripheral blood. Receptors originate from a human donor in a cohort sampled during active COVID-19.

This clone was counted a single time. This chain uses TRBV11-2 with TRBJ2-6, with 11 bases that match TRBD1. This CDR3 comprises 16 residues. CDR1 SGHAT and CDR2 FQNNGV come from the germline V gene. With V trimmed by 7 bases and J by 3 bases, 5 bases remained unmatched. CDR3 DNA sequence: TGTGCCAGCACCGGACAGGGGGCGGGTGGGGCCAACGTCCTGACTTTC. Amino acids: CASTGQGAGGANVLTF.

The CDR3 DNA sequence: TGTGCCAGCAGCTCCGGGACAGGGTTGAGCTACAATGAGCAGTTCTTC. Translating it yields CASSSGTGLSYNEQFF. J is TRBJ2-1 and V is TRBV6-6, with 9 bases identical to TRBD1. Germline V gives CDR1 MNHNY, CDR2 SVGAGI (reference sequence). Trimming took 6 bases from V and 3 from J; bases not matched to a gene: 9. This CDR3 is built from 16 residues.